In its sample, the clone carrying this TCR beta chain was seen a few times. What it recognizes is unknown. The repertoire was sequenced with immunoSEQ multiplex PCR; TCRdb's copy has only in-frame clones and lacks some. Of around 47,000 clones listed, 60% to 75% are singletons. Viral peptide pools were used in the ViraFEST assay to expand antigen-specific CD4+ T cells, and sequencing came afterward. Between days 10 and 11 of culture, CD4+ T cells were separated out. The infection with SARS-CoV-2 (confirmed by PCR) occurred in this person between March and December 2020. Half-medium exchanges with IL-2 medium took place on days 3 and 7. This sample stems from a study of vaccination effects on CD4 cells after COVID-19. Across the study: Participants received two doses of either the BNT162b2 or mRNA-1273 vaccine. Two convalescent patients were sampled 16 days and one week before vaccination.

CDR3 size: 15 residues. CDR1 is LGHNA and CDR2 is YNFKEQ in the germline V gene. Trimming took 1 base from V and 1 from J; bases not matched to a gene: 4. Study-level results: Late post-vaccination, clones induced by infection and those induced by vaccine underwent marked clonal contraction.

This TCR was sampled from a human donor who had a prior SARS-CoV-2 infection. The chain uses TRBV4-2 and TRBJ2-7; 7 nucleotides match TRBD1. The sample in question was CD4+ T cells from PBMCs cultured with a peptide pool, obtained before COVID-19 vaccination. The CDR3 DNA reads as TGTGCCAGCAGCCAAGGTGACAGGGATTCCTACGAGCAGTACTTC. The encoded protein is CASSQGDRDSYEQYF.